The 29 T cell receptor beta chains listed next were all sequenced from one sample in a study of regulatory T cells in long-lasting Graves disease. Time point described: persistent/refractory GD, antithyroid drugs over 5 years with positive TRAb. RNA isolated from PBMCs was used to make the TCR library. HTBI primers from iRepertoire and Arm-PCR of CDR3 regions yielded the TCR beta libraries. TCRdb processed the multiplex PCR reads anew with MiXCR; each CDR3 protein has one entry. The sample yields 310,000 or so distinct CDR3 sequences, roughly 21% seen once. The sample here was peripheral blood mononuclear cells (PBMCs), taken when the disease was refractory, from a patient treated with antithyroid drugs. The source of these receptors is a female donor with Graves disease.

This clonotype has ten or more counts. The gene calls are TRBV19 and TRBJ1-2, with 7 bases fitting TRBD1. J was trimmed by 6 bases and V by 5 bases; bases with no gene match: 9. CDR3 length: 14 residues. In germline, CDR1 is LNHDA, CDR2 SQIVND (reference sequence). Here the CDR3 reads CASSRRAGGNGYTF. The CDR3 DNA reads TGTGCCAGTAGTCGAAGGGCAGGGGGGAATGGCTACACCTTC.

V is TRBV5-6 and J is TRBJ2-7; D might be TRBD2 (6 bases). Germline V lookup: CDR1 SGHDT, CDR2 YYEEEE. The CDR3 contains 15 residues. V dropped 3 bases and J dropped 5 bases, with 18 bases sitting between them. The CDR3 DNA reads as TGTGCCAGCAGCTGGCGGGATACTCTCTGGGACGAGCAGTACTTC. This gives the protein CASSWRDTLWDEQYF.

The V call is TRBV11-1, the J call TRBJ2-3, with TRBD2 matching 7 bases. V lost 5 bases to trimming and J lost 0 bases; unmatched junction nucleotides: 11. CDR3 length equals 17 residues. From germline, CDR1 is SGHAT and CDR2 FQDESV (reference sequence). Here the CDR3 reads CASSKRLLARSTDTQYF. CDR3 DNA: TGTGCCAGCAGCAAAAGACTACTAGCGCGGAGCACAGATACGCAGTATTTT.

This clonotype was found many times. This rearrangement joins TRBV2 to TRBJ1-1; 7 nucleotides match TRBD1. Trimming took 5 bases from V and 5 from J; bases not matched to a gene: 14. From germline, CDR1 is SNHLY and CDR2 FYNNEI. The CDR3 covers 16 residues. The DNA for the CDR3 is TGTGCCAGCAGTCCAGGGGACAGTCCGGGGGGAACTGAAGCTTTCTTT. This sequence encodes CASSPGDSPGGTEAFF.

This clonotype was detected many times. The chain couples TRBV28 to TRBJ2-5; D unclear. The germline V gene encodes CDR1 MDHEN and CDR2 SYDVKM. V gave up 3 bases and J gave up 1 base, with 9 bases separating them. The CDR3 has 14 residues. This CDR3 is CASSFRNTQETQYF. CDR3 DNA: TGTGCCAGCAGTTTTCGGAACACCCAAGAGACCCAGTACTTC.

Worth noting for this clonotype: One base away lies a much larger clone, so this may be a sequencing read error. This rearrangement joins TRBV11-2 to TRBJ2-7; 10 bases map to TRBD1. The germline gives CDR1 SGHAT, CDR2 FQNNGV. Losses at the gene ends were 8 bases for V and 6 bases for J; bases not matched to a gene: 16. The length of the CDR3 is 16 residues. The CDR3 here is CASGHPSGTGVFEQYF. The CDR3 nucleotides are TGTGCCAGCGGCCACCCGAGCGGGACAGGGGTTTTCGAGCAGTACTTC.

This sequence joins TRBV11-1 and TRBJ2-1, with 7 bases lining up with TRBD2. After removal of 6 bases from V and 0 bases from J, the junction contained 5 bases not matched to a gene. Germline V gene sequence: CDR1 SGHAT, CDR2 FQDESV (reference sequence). The CDR3 has 15 residues. For the CDR3, the DNA is TGTGCCAGCAGTCTAGCGGATAGCTCCTACAATGAGCAGTTCTTC. This codes for CASSLADSSYNEQFF.

CDR3 region: CASSLYGGYNEQFF. The CDR3 nucleotides are TGTGCCAGCAGCTTATACGGGGGCTACAATGAGCAGTTCTTC. The genes are TRBV7-2 and TRBJ2-1; tentatively, D is TRBD2 (6 bases). Germline V gene sequence: CDR1 SGHTA, CDR2 FQGNSA. Trimming removed 2 bases from V and 3 bases from J, with 8 bases in between. The CDR3 loop spans 14 amino acids.

This clonotype was seen at least ten times. The gene calls are TRBV7-9 and TRBJ2-5, with 11 bases aligning to TRBD2. Germline values: CDR1 SEHNR, CDR2 FQNEAQ (reference sequence). V was pared by 4 bases and J by 1 base, with 5 bases of the junction left unmatched. The CDR3 is made up of 16 amino acids. CDR3 in amino acids: CASSWTGTSGQETQYF. The CDR3 bases are TGTGCCAGCAGCTGGACCGGGACTAGCGGCCAAGAGACCCAGTACTTC.

This clonotype qualifies as medium-sized. The chain couples TRBV6-2 or TRBV6-3 to TRBJ2-3; 7 bases are a match to TRBD2. This CDR3 spans 15 amino acids. The V segment lost 6 bases and the J segment 8 bases; nucleotides outside the gene matches: 14. Looked up from germline, CDR1 is MNHEY and CDR2 is SVGEGT. The CDR3 protein is CASSLVAGSSLTQYF. The CDR3 DNA reads TGTGCCAGCAGCTTGGTAGCGGGTTCCTCCCTTACGCAGTATTTT.

The chain carries TRBV30 and TRBJ2-6; 7 bases agree with TRBD1. Looked up from germline, CDR1 is GTSNPN and CDR2 is SVGIG (reference sequence). This CDR3 contains 16 residues. Trimming removed 4 bases from V and 1 base from J; junction bases left unmatched: 7. CDR3 sequence (DNA): TGTGCCTGGACCACAGGGGTAACTTCTGGGGCCAACGTCCTGACTTTC. It is translated as CAWTTGVTSGANVLTF.

The rearrangement links TRBV20-1 to TRBJ2-1, with a weak D call TRBD2 (6 bases). V lost 4 bases, J lost 3 bases, and 10 bases lay in between. In germline, CDR1 is DFQATT, CDR2 SNEGSKA (reference sequence). The CDR3 spans 13 residues. The CDR3 region has the DNA TGCAGTGCTACGGAGGACTACTACAATGAGCAGTTCTTC. Protein product: CSATEDYYNEQFF.

This clonotype was counted only a few times. The chain recombines TRBV20-1 with TRBJ2-5, with D hard to call. The CDR3 has 14 amino acids. The germline V gene has CDR1 DFQATT and CDR2 SNEGSKA (reference sequence). V was cut by 3 bases and J by 5 bases, with 16 bases left in between. The chain's CDR3 is CSARAPGRLETQYF. CDR3 coding DNA: TGCAGTGCTAGGGCCCCCGGCCGATTGGAGACCCAGTACTTC.

Note on this clonotype: This may come from a read error, since a much larger clone is one base off. The chain couples TRBV29-1 to TRBJ1-1; D unresolved. CDR3 length: 12 residues. Looked up from germline, CDR1 is SQVTM and CDR2 is ANQGSEA. Trimming stripped 7 bases from V and 0 bases from J, with 9 bases between. Written as DNA, the CDR3 is TGCAGCGGGGCGGGGATGAACACTGAAGCTTTCTTT. Protein: CSGAGMNTEAFF.

This clonotype occurred many times. The chain is built from TRBV6-1 and TRBJ1-5, with 9 bases matching TRBD1. V trimming: 8 bases; J trimming: 2 bases; junction bases outside the gene matches: 4. Germline-derived CDR1 and CDR2 are MNHNS and SASEGT. This CDR3 is 14 amino acids long. CDR3 in amino acids: CASRTGVGNQPQHF. The CDR3 coding sequence is TGTGCCAGCCGGACAGGGGTGGGCAATCAGCCCCAGCATTTT.

V usage is TRBV5-8 and J usage is TRBJ1-5; 8 bases are a match to TRBD1. V lost 3 bases to trimming and J lost 0 bases; unmatched junction nucleotides: 8. CDR3 length equals 17 residues. Germline V lookup: CDR1 SGHTS, CDR2 YDEGEE. This CDR3 is CASSWTPDRDSNQPQHF. CDR3 coding DNA: TGTGCCAGCAGCTGGACCCCGGACAGGGATAGCAATCAGCCCCAGCATTTT.

This clonotype was detected once. A much larger clone is a single base away; this may be a read error. V is TRBV6-1 and J is TRBJ2-5; 9 bases line up with TRBD1. Germline values: CDR1 MNHNS, CDR2 SASEGT. The CDR3 is 11 residues long. Trimming at V came to 4 bases and at J to 14 bases, leaving 5 bases not matched to a gene. The CDR3 DNA reads as TGTGCCAGCAGTGGGGGGACAGGGAGCTACTTC. It encodes CASSGGTGSYF.

This clonotype was recorded a few times. This chain joins TRBV6-5 and TRBJ2-7, with 7 bases that match TRBD1. The CDR3 covers 13 residues. Germline CDR1 reads MNHEY; CDR2 reads SVGAGI. With V trimmed by 4 bases and J by 5 bases, 5 bases remained unmatched. The CDR3 coding sequence is TGTGCCAGCAGTTCCCCTGACAGGGACGAGCAGTACTTC. Residues: CASSSPDRDEQYF.

In its sample, this clonotype was seen many times. This chain joins TRBV27 and TRBJ1-1, with 7 bases lining up with TRBD1. The V and J ends lost 5 bases and 4 bases, in that order; junction bases with no gene match: 16. This CDR3 spans 17 amino acids. Germline V gene lookup returns CDR1 MNHEY and CDR2 SMNVEV (reference sequence). The CDR3 DNA reads TGTGCCAGCAGTCACCGGGACAGATTACGTCGGGGCACTGAAGCTTTCTTT. Translated, it gives CASSHRDRLRRGTEAFF.

J is TRBJ2-6 and V is TRBV6-1; maybe TRBD2 (5 bases). Trimming removed 7 bases at V and 0 bases at J, with 16 bases between. The germline CDR1 and CDR2 sequences are MNHNS and SASEGT. This CDR3 region has 17 residues. The CDR3 spells CASNFGGPLSGANVLTF. The CDR3 coding sequence is TGTGCCAGCAACTTCGGAGGACCTCTCTCTGGGGCCAACGTCCTGACTTTC.

The chain is built from TRBV18 and TRBJ1-2, with 9 positions matching TRBD1. There are 16 residues in the CDR3. Germline CDR1 KGHSH, CDR2 LQKENI. The V and J ends lost 0 bases and 1 base, in that order; junction bases with no gene match: 3. In DNA form, the CDR3 reads TGTGCCAGCTCACCACCCGGGACAGGGATTAACTATGGCTACACCTTC. The encoded protein is CASSPPGTGINYGYTF.

This clonotype has just a few counts. The CDR3 here is CASSPNGVVLNEQYF. The CDR3, as DNA: TGTGCCAGCTCACCAAATGGCGTGGTGCTTAACGAGCAGTACTTC. The V call is TRBV18, the J call TRBJ2-7, with unresolved D. The CDR3 loop spans 15 amino acids. Trimming shortened V by 2 bases and J by 5 bases, and 16 bases separated the two germline ends. Germline V lookup: CDR1 KGHSH, CDR2 LQKENI.

The table lists this clonotype with a few counts. The chain is built from TRBV15 and TRBJ1-5; perhaps TRBD1 as D (6 bases). V lost 5 bases to trimming and J lost 0 bases, with 11 bases between them. Germline V gene data show CDR1 as LNHNV and CDR2 as YYDKDF (reference sequence). The CDR3 totals 15 residues. In nucleotides, the CDR3 is TGTGCCACCAGCTTCGGGACATATAGCAATCAGCCCCAGCATTTT. This codes for CATSFGTYSNQPQHF.

This clonotype came up many times. The CDR3 DNA reads TGCAGTGCTAGGCAGCCCGGTATGAACACTGAAGCTTTCTTT. Protein product: CSARQPGMNTEAFF. V usage is TRBV20-1 and J usage is TRBJ1-1; D unclear. Germline V CDR1 and CDR2: DFQATT, SNEGSKA (reference sequence). The V and J ends lost 3 bases and 0 bases respectively, with 11 bases between them. The length of the CDR3 is 14 residues.

This clonotype was observed a handful of times. The gene calls are TRBV6-5 and TRBJ2-5, with D tentatively TRBD2 (5 bases). CDR1 and CDR2 from the germline V gene are MNHEY and SVGAGI. The CDR3 contains 14 residues. The V and J ends lost 0 bases and 4 bases respectively, with 9 bases between them. The CDR3 nucleotides read TGTGCCAGCAGTTACTCGATGGGGAGAGAGACCCAGTACTTC. It encodes CASSYSMGRETQYF.

The chain has TRBV12-3 or TRBV12-4 and TRBJ2-1, with D hard to call. V dropped 6 bases and J dropped 10 bases, with 10 bases sitting between them. The CDR3 is 11 amino acids. CDR3 residues: CASRGPREQFF. The DNA of the CDR3 is TGTGCCAGCAGGGGCCCAAGGGAGCAGTTCTTC.

The chain links TRBV12-3 or TRBV12-4 to TRBJ2-1, with 10 bases aligning to TRBD2. V gave up 2 bases and J gave up 6 bases; unmatched junction bases: 10. The CDR3 has 17 residues. The chain's CDR3 is CASSLRFGSGGANEQFF. The CDR3 DNA follows: TGTGCCAGCAGTTTACGGTTTGGAAGCGGGGGGGCCAATGAGCAGTTCTTC.

This clonotype has a handful of counts. The chain links TRBV5-6 to TRBJ1-1; D not certain. Trimming removed 4 bases from V and 1 base from J, with 5 bases in between. Germline V gene lookup returns CDR1 SGHDT and CDR2 YYEEEE. The CDR3 totals 12 residues. For the CDR3, the DNA is TGTGCCAGCAGCATGCGGAACACTGAAGCTTTCTTT. Amino acid sequence: CASSMRNTEAFF. Using reference TRBV5-6 and TRBJ1-1 for the parts outside the CDR3, the full variable domain is DAGVTQSPTHLIKTRGQQVTLRCSPKSGHDTVSWYQQALGQGPQFIFQYYEEEERQRGNFPDRFSGHQFPNYSSELNVNALLLGDSALYLCASSMRNTEAFFGQGTRLTVV.

J is TRBJ1-2 and V is TRBV9; the match to TRBD1 covers 8 bases. CDR1 and CDR2 from the germline V gene are SGDLS and YYNGEE. J lost 4 bases, V lost 0 bases, and 5 bases had no gene match. The CDR3 runs 15 residues. Written as DNA, the CDR3 is TGTGCCAGCAGCGTAGACGGGACAGGACTCTATGGCTACACCTTC. Its translation: CASSVDGTGLYGYTF.